This TCR beta chain was identified during a study of radiation and T cells in renal cell carcinoma (TCRdb year 2020). In terms of the full investigation: Samples came from a clinical trial, in which primary renal cell carcinomas received 15 Gy stereotactic body radiation therapy followed by nephrectomy 4 weeks later. Across all 55 or so samples, 3,800,000 or so unique CDR3 nucleotide sequences encoding some 2.6 million unique CDR3 amino acid sequences were identified. TCR beta sequencing covered 50 to 55 samples in total, comprising around 26 tumors and some 27 peripheral blood samples. Overall study results and their limits: No pretreatment tumor biopsies were available, so the baseline intratumoral presence of clonotypes could not be determined. In blood, the top tumor clonotypes increased between baseline and 2 weeks post-radiation and then shrank by 4 weeks, which suggests that tumor-resident clones expanded only transiently. Changes in the blood repertoire were not tracked past 4 weeks after treatment. Effects of radiation dose or scheduling on the TCR repertoire could not be addressed with the single-armed trial design.

TCR beta libraries were generated from genomic DNA with the immunoSEQ kit, following the manufacturer's recommendations. To prepare the libraries, a first multiplex PCR with proprietary primers was run, followed by a second PCR that added unique barcodes, and a bead cleanup was done after each round. A positive control reaction and a negative control reaction, both provided in the kit, were run with every batch of samples. The final libraries were assessed on an Agilent 4200 TapeStation D1000 ScreenTape, pooled by volume, and quantified by qPCR. An Illumina NextSeq500 fitted with a MidOutput 150-cycle cartridge performed the sequencing, running 156 Read1 cycles and 15 Index1 cycles with the kit's custom primers. The pooled library was loaded at approximately 0.98 pM with roughly 19% PhiX control spiked in. Per the original workflow: The vendor-processed data were analyzed in R, and a clonotype was defined as all T cells that share the same CDR3 nucleotide sequence. For clone abundance analyses, frequencies were normalized to the 10,000 most abundant clones per sample. Public T cell clones, averaging fewer than five per sample, were removed before analysis. A difference in abundance of at least 32-fold between compartments was used to define tumor-enriched and baseline blood-enriched clonotypes. Clonotypes expanded or contracted between blood time points were identified with a beta-binomial differential abundance model. The Baroni-Urbani and Buser coefficient was used to measure tumor-blood repertoire similarity, and groups were compared with two-tailed Wilcoxon tests in R. TCRdb holds this immuneACCESS table with in-frame rearrangements only. Some clones are missing; in checked studies, unresolved V genes explain under half, and the rest has no known cause. The V and J calls and the clone size are those of that table, but D and trimming were determined from the DNA. This sample has around 130,000 clones in its table, and about 81% of those were observed once. 1.9% of the sample is held by the ten biggest clonotypes.

V lost 2 bases and J lost 2 bases; the stretch between them is 12 bases long. CDR1 SGHAT and CDR2 FQNNGV are derived from the germline V gene. Including cysteine and phenylalanine, the CDR3 has 15 amino acids. The read is trimmed to its CDR3 DNA, 45 bases read in frame from base 1. In the paper's terms, the time point label means: blood 2 weeks post-SBRT. The sample's treatment or condition label, in plain terms: 15 Gy SBRT to primary tumor, nephrectomy 4 weeks later. Serial peripheral blood from radiation-treated patients was sampled at baseline, 2 weeks and 4 weeks after SBRT to track tumor-enriched clonotypes. Renal cell carcinoma with clear cell pathology was present in all patients. The QIAamp DNA Blood Mini Kit (Qiagen) was used to prepare genomic DNA for TCR sequencing. Only samples passing all quality control checks were included in the analyses. Remarks on this clone: Its target antigen remains unknown. Per-nucleotide qualities are absent, and no much larger clonotype sits a single base away.

The chain is made from TRBV11-2 and TRBJ2-5, with the D gene uncertain. This TCR came from a woman between 55 and 75 years old with renal cell carcinoma. The sample here was blood, taken from a patient whose treatment included radiotherapy and nephrectomy. The CDR3 here reads CASSLIRQDQETQYF. The bases are TGTGCCAGCAGCTTAATCAGGCAGGATCAAGAGACCCAGTACTTC. The CDR3 plus the reference TRBV11-2 and TRBJ2-5 genes for the other parts give the full variable domain: EAGVAQSPRYKIIEKRQSVAFWCNPISGHATLYWYQQILGQGPKLLIQFQNNGVVDDSQLPKDRFSAERLKGVDSTLKIQPAKLEDSAVYLCASSLIRQDQETQYFGPGTRLLVL.